These 2 T cell receptor beta chains came from one sample sequenced in a study of human CD4 T cells and Enterobacteriaceae. Assay: immunoSEQ multiplex PCR; the TCRdb copy retains only in-frame clones and omits some. The sample shows around 26,000 clones, approximately 81% of them seen only once. The memory gate held CD4+ cells that were not CD45RA+CCR7+CD95- naive cells, over 95% pure. The sequencing input was memory CD4+ T cells from blood. The receptor source for this set is a human donor in good health.

This clone was recorded only once. This sequence joins TRBV2 and TRBJ2-1; a possible D gene is TRBD1 (5 bases). This CDR3 has 14 amino acids. From germline, CDR1 is SNHLY and CDR2 FYNNEI. V lost 4 bases, J lost 8 bases, and 15 bases lay in between. CDR3 region: CASSVVTVRDEQFF. DNA for the CDR3: TGTGCCAGCAGTGTAGTGACCGTCAGGGATGAGCAGTTCTTC. The variable domain in full, with the rest retrieved from reference TRBV2 and TRBJ2-1, is EPEVTQTPSHQVTQMGQEVILRCVPISNHLYFYWYRQILGQKVEFLVSFYNNEISEKSEIFDDQFSVERPDGSNFTLKIRSTKLEDSAMYFCASSVVTVRDEQFFGPGTRLTVL.

This chain links TRBV18 with TRBJ1-3; 10 positions agree with TRBD1. Germline loops: CDR1 KGHSH, CDR2 LQKENI. This CDR3 is 16 amino acids long. V lost 5 bases, J lost 6 bases, and 10 bases stayed unmatched. CDR3 nucleotide sequence: TGTGCCAGCTCAGACCTACCGGGACAGGGGATAAACACCATATATTTT. It specifies CASSDLPGQGINTIYF.